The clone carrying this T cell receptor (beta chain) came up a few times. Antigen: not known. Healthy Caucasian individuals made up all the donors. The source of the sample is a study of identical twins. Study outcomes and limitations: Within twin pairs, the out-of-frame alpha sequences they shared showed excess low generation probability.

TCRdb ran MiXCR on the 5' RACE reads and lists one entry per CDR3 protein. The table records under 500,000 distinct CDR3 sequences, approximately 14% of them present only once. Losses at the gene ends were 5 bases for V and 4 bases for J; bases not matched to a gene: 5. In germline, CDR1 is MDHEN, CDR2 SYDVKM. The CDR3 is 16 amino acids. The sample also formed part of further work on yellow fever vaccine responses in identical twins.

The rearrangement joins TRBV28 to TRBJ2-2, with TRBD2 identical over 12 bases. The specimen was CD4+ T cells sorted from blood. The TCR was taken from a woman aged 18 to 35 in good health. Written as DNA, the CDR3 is TGTGCCAGCAGTCGTCTAGCGGGAGGGCCCACCGGGGAGCTGTTTTTT. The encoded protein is CASSRLAGGPTGELFF. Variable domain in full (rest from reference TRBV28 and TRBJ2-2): DVKVTQSSRYLVKRTGEKVFLECVQDMDHENMFWYRQDPGLGLRLIYFSYDVKMKEKGDIPEGYSVSREKKERFSLILESASTNQTSMYLCASSRLAGGPTGELFFGEGSRLTVL.